This T cell receptor beta chain emerged from a study of blood T cell repertoires in COVID-19. Study as a whole: There were acute and convalescent COVID-19 samples, and they came from the United States, Italy and Spain.

The CDR3 loop spans 13 amino acids. Germline-derived CDR1 and CDR2 are KGHDR and SFDVKD. The V gene end was trimmed by 4 bases and the J gene end by 4 bases; junction bases not matched to a gene: 2. Authors' data handling: Using reference gene primer amplification, nucleated cell counts were estimated. TCRdb keeps only in-frame clones here, not all; method: immunoSEQ multiplex PCR. Clone size and V and J calls were adopted from that table, with D and trimming inferred from the DNA. The sample holds about 100,000 clones, about 91% seen once. Turning to this clone: Other DNA sequences in this sample translate to the same CDR3.

The sequence was obtained from a human donor in a cohort sampled during active COVID-19. V usage is TRBV24-1 and J usage is TRBJ2-7; 8 bases align to TRBD2. The sequenced sample was peripheral blood. CDR3 in DNA: TGTGCCACCAGTGACGGGGGGGGGTACGAGCAGTACTTC. Its translation: CATSDGGGYEQYF.